The 26 T cell receptor beta chains presented below share a single source sample, sequenced in a study of human T cells and chemical hapten exposure. MiXCR was run by TCRdb on the RACE reads, yielding one entry per CDR3 protein. The table records roughly 100,000 distinct CDR3 sequences, less than 40% of them present only once. Time point indicated: patch test 3, about 24 weeks after DPC sensitization. Treatment specified: therapeutic diphenylcyclopropenone sensitization with weekly scalp DPC. The material sequenced was whole blood, taken in connection with sensitization to the hapten diphenylcyclopropenone (DPC). Receptors originate from a man between 40 and 49 years old with alopecia areata. Some clones in this sample may be carry-over from other donors' samples.

This chain uses TRBV20-1 with TRBJ2-7; D not resolved. Germline CDR1 and CDR2: DFQATT and SNEGSKA (reference sequence). This CDR3 region has 14 residues. V shed 6 bases and J shed 2 bases, with 17 bases lying between them. The CDR3 sequence: CSAPARDCPYEQYF. CDR3 nucleotide sequence: TGCAGTGCCCCTGCGCGAGATTGTCCCTACGAGCAGTACTTC.

This sequence joins TRBV18 and TRBJ2-7; 11 bases are a match to TRBD1. Per germline, CDR1 KGHSH and CDR2 LQKENI. The CDR3 is 16 amino acids. V was pared by 5 bases and J by 2 bases, with 8 bases of the junction left unmatched. The CDR3: CASSVVPGQGAYEQYF. CDR3 coding DNA: TGTGCCAGCTCAGTAGTTCCGGGACAGGGGGCCTACGAGCAGTACTTC.

CDR3 region: CASTGTRYNEQFF. The CDR3 DNA reads TGTGCCAGCACTGGGACTAGGTACAATGAGCAGTTCTTC. The chain is built from TRBV6-1 and TRBJ2-1, with 8 bases matching TRBD2. The germline gives CDR1 MNHNS, CDR2 SASEGT. The CDR3 runs to 13 residues. J gave up 4 bases and V 7 bases, and 3 bases lay outside the gene matches.

The chain links TRBV12-3 or TRBV12-4 to TRBJ2-3; D unresolved. The ends were cut back, 3 bases at V and 2 bases at J, with 9 bases in the middle. The CDR3 has 14 residues. The CDR3 DNA reads as TGTGCCAGCAGTTTTTTGCGGAACACAGATACGCAGTATTTT. Its translation: CASSFLRNTDTQYF.

The chain couples TRBV27 to TRBJ2-1, with no clear D. The germline gives CDR1 MNHEY, CDR2 SMNVEV (reference sequence). Trimming stripped 4 bases from V and 7 bases from J, with 20 bases between. This CDR3 spans 16 amino acids. Here the CDR3 reads CASSSRRAPTRNEQFF. CDR3 DNA: TGTGCCAGCAGTTCCCGACGGGCCCCCACTCGGAATGAGCAGTTCTTC.

The sample holds a few counts of this clonotype. The chain carries TRBV29-1 and TRBJ2-1; 12 nucleotides match TRBD2. The CDR3 has 15 amino acids. The V gene end was trimmed by 7 bases and the J gene end by 4 bases; junction bases not matched to a gene: 8. Germline CDR1 SQVTM, CDR2 ANQGSEA. CDR3 protein: CSASTSGSWYNEQFF. In nucleotides, the CDR3 is TGCAGCGCATCGACTAGCGGGAGTTGGTACAATGAGCAGTTCTTC.

The V call is TRBV21-1, the J call TRBJ2-7; the D call of TRBD1 is as the table states it, not checked on the DNA. TRBV21-1 is a known pseudogene. The CDR3 is 20 residues long. CDR3 nucleotides: TGTGCCAGCAGGAAACCCTGCGGGGGCCTCACTCGGTGGGTTCAATACGAGCAGTACTTC. Translation gives CASRKPCGGLTRWVQYEQYF.

J is TRBJ1-5 and V is TRBV12-3 or TRBV12-4; TRBD1 agrees at 12 bases. V dropped 6 bases and J dropped 6; count of bases not matched to a gene: 6. This CDR3 region has 15 residues. The DNA of the CDR3 is TGTGCCAGCAGACGTGGGACAGGGGGCGGTCAGCCCCAGCATTTT. Translated, it gives CASRRGTGGGQPQHF.

The chain couples TRBV20-1 to TRBJ2-3; 9 bases fit TRBD2. This CDR3 is built from 13 residues. V lost 7 bases to trimming and J lost 5 bases; unmatched junction nucleotides: 7. Germline lookup yields CDR1 DFQATT and CDR2 SNEGSKA (reference sequence). The CDR3 spells CSGQGAGGDTQYF. DNA of the CDR3: TGCAGTGGGCAAGGAGCGGGAGGAGATACGCAGTATTTT.

The V gene is TRBV7-8, the J gene TRBJ2-3; the D gene is possibly TRBD2 (5 bases). The germline V gene encodes CDR1 SGHVS and CDR2 FQNEAQ. Trimming took off 6 bases at V and 10 bases at J, with 14 bases between the two ends. The CDR3 length is 12 residues. CDR3 protein: CASRESADPQYF. CDR3 sequence (DNA): TGTGCCAGCAGGGAGTCAGCGGATCCGCAGTATTTT.

This chain joins TRBV6-2 or TRBV6-3 and TRBJ2-7; D is uncertain. Germline V gives CDR1 MNHEY, CDR2 SVGEGT. This CDR3 region has 12 residues. V shed 10 bases and J shed 7 bases, with 17 bases lying between them. Here the CDR3 DNA reads TGTGCCACAACAAAGGACCTTTGGGAGCAGTACGTC. It codes for CATTKDLWEQYV.

The table lists this clonotype with a few counts. The chain uses TRBV29-1 and TRBJ1-1; no reliable D call. Germline V gene data show CDR1 as SQVTM and CDR2 as ANQGSEA. The CDR3 sequence is 14 residues long. Between the trimmed V and J ends, which lost 6 bases and 1 base, there was a span of 15 bases. DNA for the CDR3: TGCAGCGTCCTCTTAGGGCAGTGGAACACTGAAGCTTTCTTT. Its protein product is CSVLLGQWNTEAFF. The full variable domain, completed using reference TRBV29-1 and TRBJ1-1, is SAVISQKPSRDICQRGTSLTIQCQVDSQVTMMFWYRQQPGQSLTLIATANQGSEATYESGFVIDKFPISRPNLTFSTLTVSNMSPEDSSIYLCSVLLGQWNTEAFFGQGTRLTVV.

The genes are TRBV7-2 and TRBJ2-6; 7 bases match TRBD1. V was clipped by 1 base and J by 2 bases; unmatched bases: 5. In germline, CDR1 is SGHTA, CDR2 FQGNSA. CDR3 length equals 17 residues. CDR3 in amino acids: CASSLGQGLAGANVLTF. DNA of the CDR3: TGTGCCAGCAGCTTAGGACAGGGTCTCGCTGGGGCCAACGTCCTGACTTTC. The whole variable domain, filled in from reference TRBV7-2 and TRBJ2-6, reads GAGVSQSPSNKVTEKGKDVELRCDPISGHTALYWYRQSLGQGLEFLIYFQGNSAPDKSGLPSDRFSAERTGGSVSTLTIQRTQQEDSAVYLCASSLGQGLAGANVLTFGAGSRLTVL.

The chain employs TRBV28 and TRBJ2-7; no clear D gene. The CDR3 length is 11 residues. The germline CDR1 and CDR2 sequences are MDHEN and SYDVKM. V was trimmed by 8 bases and J by 4 bases, leaving 9 bases between them. The CDR3 protein is CASLGDYEQYF. The CDR3 nucleotides are TGTGCCAGCTTAGGAGATTACGAGCAGTACTTC.

This clonotype has only a few counts. The chain combines TRBV7-9 with TRBJ2-3; 8 nucleotides line up with TRBD1. Germline CDR1 reads SEHNR; CDR2 reads FQNEAQ (reference sequence). V lost 1 base, J lost 4 bases, and 1 base stayed unmatched. The CDR3 is made up of 14 amino acids. The CDR3 spells CASSLVGQADTQYF. The CDR3, as DNA: TGTGCCAGCAGCTTAGTGGGACAGGCAGATACGCAGTATTTT.

This sequence joins TRBV6-2 or TRBV6-3 and TRBJ2-3; possible D gene TRBD1, 5 bases. This CDR3 has 15 residues. Trimming shortened V by 2 bases and J by 0 bases, and 9 bases separated the two germline ends. The germline CDR1 and CDR2 sequences are MNHEY and SVGEGT. The CDR3 region is CASSYDSRSTDTQYF. The CDR3 DNA is TGTGCCAGCAGTTACGACAGCAGAAGCACAGATACGCAGTATTTT.

The CDR3, as DNA: TGTGCCACTACTAGCGACCCGGATACGCAGTATTTT. Protein: CATTSDPDTQYF. The rearrangement uses TRBV10-3 and TRBJ2-3, with 7 bases that match TRBD2. The V and J ends lost 10 bases and 6 bases, in that order; junction bases with no gene match: 7. Germline-derived CDR1 and CDR2 are ENHRY and SYGVKD. This CDR3 spans 12 amino acids.

This clonotype has more than one count but fewer than ten. J is TRBJ2-4 and V is TRBV5-5; weak D call: TRBD1 (6 bases). Trimming pared 5 bases from V and 0 bases from J, leaving 18 bases between. Germline values: CDR1 SGHKS, CDR2 YYEKEE (reference sequence). The CDR3 is 17 amino acids. CDR3 DNA sequence: TGTGCCAGCAGTTTACAGGGACGCCCATCAGCCAAAAACATTCAGTACTTC. Translation: CASSLQGRPSAKNIQYF.

J is TRBJ2-6 and V is TRBV6-5; 10 bases line up with TRBD1. This CDR3 has 18 amino acids. Germline trimming cut 2 bases from V and 0 bases from J; bases unmatched to any gene: 4. CDR1 MNHEY and CDR2 SVGAGI come from the germline V gene. CDR3 residues: CASSYRTGGGSGANVLTF. CDR3 DNA: TGTGCCAGCAGTTACCGGACAGGGGGTGGCTCTGGGGCCAACGTCCTGACTTTC.

This clonotype came up once. This chain links TRBV27 with TRBJ1-1; D is undetermined. V was shortened by 6 bases and J by 4 bases, with 12 bases between the two germline ends. The CDR3 consists of 13 residues. Per germline, CDR1 MNHEY and CDR2 SMNVEV (reference sequence). CDR3 sequence: CASSLAFGTEAFF. Here the CDR3 DNA reads TGTGCCAGCAGCTTGGCCTTCGGCACTGAAGCTTTCTTT.

In nucleotides, the CDR3 is TGCGCCAGCAGCCTCTTGTGGGGTGGCGGGAGTGTCACAGATACGCAGTATTTT. Translated, it gives CASSLLWGGGSVTDTQYF. The chain recombines TRBV4-1 with TRBJ2-3, with 7 nucleotides matching TRBD2. V was pared by 4 bases and J by 2 bases, with 15 bases of the junction left unmatched. CDR3 length equals 18 residues. The germline V gene encodes CDR1 MGHRA and CDR2 YSYEKL.

This clonotype was observed once. This rearrangement joins TRBV5-6 to TRBJ2-3; D not certain. V dropped 4 bases and J dropped 0 bases, with 18 bases sitting between them. The CDR3 is 17 residues long. Germline CDR1 and CDR2: SGHDT and YYEEEE. The CDR3 reads CASSRWLTLASTDTQYF. The CDR3 coding sequence is TGTGCCAGCAGCCGGTGGCTGACTCTGGCTAGCACAGATACGCAGTATTTT.

The table lists this clonotype with a few counts. The chain recombines TRBV19 with TRBJ2-1, with 8 bases lining up with TRBD2. CDR1 is LNHDA, CDR2 SQIVND, per germline (reference sequence). This CDR3 is 13 amino acids long. The trim removed 5 bases at V and 15 bases at J, leaving 12 bases unmatched. The CDR3 loop is CASSGSASGSRFF. For the CDR3, the DNA is TGTGCCAGTAGTGGAAGCGCCAGCGGGAGTCGGTTCTTC.

This clonotype has just a few counts. The chain couples TRBV5-6 to TRBJ1-4, with a possible D match to TRBD1 (5 bases). Germline V CDR1 and CDR2: SGHDT, YYEEEE. V lost 5 bases, J lost 0 bases, and 17 bases lay in between. The CDR3 runs to 17 residues. The CDR3 region has the DNA TGTGCCAGCAGTCGGCCCGCGAGAGGGGCAACTAATGAAAAACTGTTTTTT. Protein: CASSRPARGATNEKLFF.

The chain combines TRBV7-9 with TRBJ2-7; maybe TRBD1 (6 bases). The CDR3 extends over 16 amino acids. Trimming left V 2 bases short and J 1 base short, with 15 bases between. Germline V gene sequence: CDR1 SEHNR, CDR2 FQNEAQ (reference sequence). The DNA of the CDR3 is TGTGCCAGCAGCTTACGACAGGTCGATTGGTCCTACGAGCAGTACGTC. Amino acid sequence: CASSLRQVDWSYEQYV.

This clonotype was seen a few times. The chain joins TRBV29-1 to TRBJ1-1, with 7 bases matching TRBD1. With V trimmed by 7 bases and J by 1 base, 6 bases remained unmatched. The CDR3 spans 13 residues. Germline V gives CDR1 SQVTM, CDR2 ANQGSEA. CDR3 sequence reads: CSAKGQPNTEAFF. The CDR3, as DNA: TGCAGCGCCAAGGGACAGCCGAACACTGAAGCTTTCTTT. Full variable domain (remainder filled in from reference TRBV29-1 and TRBJ1-1): SAVISQKPSRDICQRGTSLTIQCQVDSQVTMMFWYRQQPGQSLTLIATANQGSEATYESGFVIDKFPISRPNLTFSTLTVSNMSPEDSSIYLCSAKGQPNTEAFFGQGTRLTVV.